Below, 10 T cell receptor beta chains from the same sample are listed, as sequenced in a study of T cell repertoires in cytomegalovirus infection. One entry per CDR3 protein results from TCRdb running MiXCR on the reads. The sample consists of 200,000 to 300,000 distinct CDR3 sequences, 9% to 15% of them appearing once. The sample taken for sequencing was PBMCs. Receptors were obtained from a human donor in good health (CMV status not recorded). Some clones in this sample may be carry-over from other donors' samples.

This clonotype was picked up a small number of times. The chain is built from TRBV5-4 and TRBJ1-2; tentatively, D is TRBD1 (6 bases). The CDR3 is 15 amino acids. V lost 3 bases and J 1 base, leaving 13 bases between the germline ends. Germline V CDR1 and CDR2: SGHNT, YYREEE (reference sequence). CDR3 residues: CASSSRTELNYGYTF. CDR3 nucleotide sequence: TGTGCCAGCAGCTCGCGGACAGAACTTAACTATGGCTACACCTTC.

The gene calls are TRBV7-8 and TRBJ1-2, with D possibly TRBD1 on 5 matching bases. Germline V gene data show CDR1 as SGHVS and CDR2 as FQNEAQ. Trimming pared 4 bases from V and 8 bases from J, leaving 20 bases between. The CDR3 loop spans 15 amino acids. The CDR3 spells CASSSLLGQGRGYTF. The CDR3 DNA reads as TGTGCCAGCAGCTCCCTTTTAGGGCAGGGCCGCGGCTACACCTTC.

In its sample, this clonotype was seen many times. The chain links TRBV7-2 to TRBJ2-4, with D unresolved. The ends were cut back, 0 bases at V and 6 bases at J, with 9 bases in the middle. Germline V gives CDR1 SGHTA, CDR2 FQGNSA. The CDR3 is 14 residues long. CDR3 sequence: CASSLAPGPNIQYF. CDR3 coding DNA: TGTGCCAGCAGCTTAGCCCCGGGCCCAAACATTCAGTACTTC.

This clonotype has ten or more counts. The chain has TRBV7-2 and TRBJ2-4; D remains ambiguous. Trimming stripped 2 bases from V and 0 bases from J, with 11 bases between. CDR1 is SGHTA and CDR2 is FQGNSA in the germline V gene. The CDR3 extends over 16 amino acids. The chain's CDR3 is CASSLPGGIAKNIQYF. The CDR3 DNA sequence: TGTGCCAGCAGCTTACCCGGTGGTATAGCCAAAAACATTCAGTACTTC.

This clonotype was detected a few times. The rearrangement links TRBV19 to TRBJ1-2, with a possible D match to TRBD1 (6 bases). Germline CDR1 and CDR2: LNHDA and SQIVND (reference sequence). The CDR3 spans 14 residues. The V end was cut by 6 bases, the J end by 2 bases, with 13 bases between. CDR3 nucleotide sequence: TGTGCCAGTAGCGGTGGACAGCCCAACTATGGCTACACCTTC. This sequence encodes CASSGGQPNYGYTF.

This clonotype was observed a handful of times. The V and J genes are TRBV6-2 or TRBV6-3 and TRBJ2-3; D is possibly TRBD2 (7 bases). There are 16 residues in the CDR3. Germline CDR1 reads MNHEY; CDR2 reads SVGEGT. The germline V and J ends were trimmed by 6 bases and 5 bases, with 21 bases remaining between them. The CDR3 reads CASSEPLTGGGDTQYF. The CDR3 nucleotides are TGTGCCAGCAGCGAACCTTTAACGGGGGGCGGAGATACGCAGTATTTT.

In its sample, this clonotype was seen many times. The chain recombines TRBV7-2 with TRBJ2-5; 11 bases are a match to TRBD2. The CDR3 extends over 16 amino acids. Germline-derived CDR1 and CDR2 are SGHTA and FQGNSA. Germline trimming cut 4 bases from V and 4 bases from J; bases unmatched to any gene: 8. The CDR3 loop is CASSSPIAGGGETQYF. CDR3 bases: TGTGCCAGCAGCTCTCCCATAGCGGGAGGGGGAGAGACCCAGTACTTC.

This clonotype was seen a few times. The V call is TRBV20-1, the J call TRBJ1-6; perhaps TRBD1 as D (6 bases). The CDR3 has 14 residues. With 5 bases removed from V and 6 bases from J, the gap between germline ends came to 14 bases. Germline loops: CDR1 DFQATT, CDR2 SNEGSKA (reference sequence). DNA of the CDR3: TGCAGTGCTCAAAACAGGGAAACTAATTCACCCCTCCACTTT. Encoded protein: CSAQNRETNSPLHF.

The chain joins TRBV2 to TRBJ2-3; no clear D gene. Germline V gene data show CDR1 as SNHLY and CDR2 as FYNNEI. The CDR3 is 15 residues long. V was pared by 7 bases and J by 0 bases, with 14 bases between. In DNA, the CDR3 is TGTGCCAGCACCTCTTCTAGAACTAGCACAGATACGCAGTATTTT. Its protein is CASTSSRTSTDTQYF.

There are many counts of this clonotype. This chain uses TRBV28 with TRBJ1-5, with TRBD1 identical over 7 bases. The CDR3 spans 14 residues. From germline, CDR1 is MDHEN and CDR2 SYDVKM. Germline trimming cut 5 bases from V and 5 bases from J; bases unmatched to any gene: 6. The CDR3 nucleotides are TGTGCCAGCAGTCCAGGACAGGAACATCAGCCCCAGCATTTT. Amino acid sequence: CASSPGQEHQPQHF.